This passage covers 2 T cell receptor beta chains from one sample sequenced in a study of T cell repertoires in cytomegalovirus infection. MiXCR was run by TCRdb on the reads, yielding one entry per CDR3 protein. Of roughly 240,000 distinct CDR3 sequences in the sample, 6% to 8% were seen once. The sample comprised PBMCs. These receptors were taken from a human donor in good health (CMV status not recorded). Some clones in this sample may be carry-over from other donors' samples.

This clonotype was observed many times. The chain's CDR3 is CASSSPGTGTYSNQPQHF. The CDR3 nucleotides read TGTGCCAGCAGTTCCCCCGGGACAGGCACATATAGCAATCAGCCCCAGCATTTT. V and J are TRBV28 and TRBJ1-5, with 8 bases lining up with TRBD1. V shed 4 bases, J shed 0 bases, and the junction held 11 bases outside the gene matches. CDR1 is MDHEN, CDR2 SYDVKM, per germline. The CDR3 contains 18 residues.

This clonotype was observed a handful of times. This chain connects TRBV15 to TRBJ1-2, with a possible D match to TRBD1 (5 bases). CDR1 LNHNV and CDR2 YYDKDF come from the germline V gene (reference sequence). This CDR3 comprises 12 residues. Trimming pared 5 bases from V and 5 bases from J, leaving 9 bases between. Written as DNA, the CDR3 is TGTGCCACCAGCGGGGGACCATATGGCTACACCTTC. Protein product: CATSGGPYGYTF.